Each of the 24 T cell receptor beta chains below was sequenced from the same sample in a study of breast tumors, draining lymph nodes, adjacent tissues. Breast cancer patients provided tissue from their axillary draining lymph nodes. TCRdb analysed the multiplex PCR reads with MiXCR anew, one entry per CDR3 protein. The table shows about 180,000 distinct CDR3 sequences, with about 30% occurring only once. Material for sequencing was axillary lymph node tissue. All receptors come from a female donor with breast cancer. Some clones in this sample may be carry-over from other donors' samples.

This clonotype was counted ten times or more. The chain combines TRBV25-1 with TRBJ1-3; tentative D call: TRBD1 (5 bases). The CDR3 totals 18 residues. The V gene lost 2 bases and the J gene lost 0 bases, with 17 bases spanning the gap. Germline-derived CDR1 and CDR2 are MGHDK and SYGVNS. DNA of the CDR3: TGTGCCAGCAGTGAAGGGCAGGGTCGGTTTTTCTCTGGAAACACCATATATTTT. It encodes CASSEGQGRFFSGNTIYF.

The table lists this clonotype with many counts. This chain connects TRBV19 to TRBJ1-2, with 9 bases fitting TRBD1. CDR1 is LNHDA, CDR2 SQIVND, per germline (reference sequence). Unmatched junction bases numbered 7, after V lost 3 bases and J lost 8 bases. The CDR3 is 14 amino acids. CDR3 loop: CASSMDNRGQGYTF. DNA of the CDR3: TGTGCCAGTAGTATGGACAACAGGGGGCAGGGCTACACCTTC.

This clonotype has ten or more counts. One end of the junction is discordant with germline, which a read error may explain. This chain joins TRBV7-7 and TRBJ2-7; the match to TRBD1 covers 10 bases. Germline lookup yields CDR1 SSHAT and CDR2 FNYEAQ (reference sequence). The length of the CDR3 is 15 residues. The CDR3 reads CASSYGTGVTYEQYF. For the CDR3, the DNA is TGTGCTAGCAGCTACGGGACAGGGGTAACCTACGAGCAGTACTTC. The full variable domain, rest sourced from reference TRBV7-7 and TRBJ2-7, is GAGVSQSPRYKVTKRGQDVTLRCDPISSHATLYWYQQALGQGPEFLTYFNYEAQPDKSGLPSDRFSAERPEGSISTLTIQRTEQRDSAMYRCASSYGTGVTYEQYFGPGTRLTVT.

This clonotype was seen at least ten times. The J gene is TRBJ2-5, the V gene TRBV9; a weak D match, TRBD1 (6 bases). V gave up 4 bases and J gave up 5 bases, with 12 bases separating them. The CDR3 is 13 residues long. The germline CDR1 and CDR2 sequences are SGDLS and YYNGEE. DNA for the CDR3: TGTGCCAGCAGCCGGGACACTAGGGAGACCCAGTACTTC. The encoded protein is CASSRDTRETQYF.

The rearrangement joins TRBV18 to TRBJ1-1; D remains ambiguous. The CDR3 is made up of 15 amino acids. V lost 0 bases and J 4 bases, leaving 12 bases between the germline ends. CDR1 and CDR2 (germline): KGHSH, LQKENI. The CDR3 coding sequence is TGTGCCAGCTCACCACCGATGGGAGTAAGCACTGAAGCTTTCTTT. It specifies CASSPPMGVSTEAFF.

The chain is built from TRBV7-9 and TRBJ2-5; D not certain. The CDR3 length is 17 residues. Germline V CDR1 and CDR2: SEHNR, FQNEAQ (reference sequence). V lost 2 bases, J lost 5 bases, and 21 bases lay in between. CDR3 residues: CASSLTPGSADVETQYF. CDR3 DNA sequence: TGTGCCAGCAGCTTAACCCCAGGAAGCGCGGACGTGGAGACCCAGTACTTC.

Remarks on this clonotype: One junction end does not reproduce the germline sequence, and a read error may be involved. This chain links TRBV7-9 with TRBJ2-1; D is uncertain. The germline V gene encodes CDR1 SEHNR and CDR2 FQNEAQ (reference sequence). The CDR3 is made up of 17 amino acids. In DNA, the CDR3 is TGCGCCAGCAGCTTAGGAGTGGGGATCCGCTCCCACAATGAGCAGTTCTTC. This gives the protein CASSLGVGIRSHNEQFF.

The chain joins TRBV10-1 to TRBJ2-2; TRBD1 matches 9 bases. Germline CDR1 is WNHNN and CDR2 is SYGVQD (reference sequence). The junction had 10 bases not matched to a gene; V was cut back by 7 bases and J by 4 bases. The CDR3 is made up of 16 amino acids. CDR3 DNA: TGCGCCAGCACCCAGAGACAGGGGGTTATCACCGGGGAGCTGTTTTTT. Residues: CASTQRQGVITGELFF.

This clonotype occurred a few times. A much larger clone lies a single base off, so this may be a read error. The V and J genes are TRBV20-1 and TRBJ2-7; D may be TRBD2 (5 bases). The germline V gene has CDR1 DFQATT and CDR2 SNEGSKA (reference sequence). CDR3 size: 14 residues. V was cut by 6 bases and J by 6 bases, with 21 bases left in between. CDR3 residues: CSATRVPSNSEQYF. The CDR3 DNA reads TGCAGTGCCACAAGAGTGCCTAGCAACTCCGAGCAGTACTTC.

Only a few counts were recorded for this clonotype. The junction differs from germline at one of its ends, possibly a read error. The chain carries TRBV5-1 and TRBJ2-7; tentatively, D is TRBD2 (5 bases). The CDR3 has 13 amino acids. CDR1 is SGHRS and CDR2 is YFSETQ in the germline V gene. CDR3 amino acids: CASSMLGDYDQCF. In DNA, the CDR3 is TGCGCCAGCAGCATGTTGGGAGACTACGACCAGTGCTTC.

This clonotype is a singleton in its sample. The chain has TRBV18 and TRBJ1-2; maybe TRBD1 (5 bases). The germline gives CDR1 KGHSH, CDR2 LQKENI. The CDR3 is 13 residues long. Trimming took 3 bases from V and 8 from J, leaving 13 bases between them. CDR3 bases: TGTGCCAGCTCACCCCAGGGTACGGAAGGCTACACCTTC. Amino acids: CASSPQGTEGYTF.

Many counts were recorded for this clonotype. The rearrangement uses TRBV19 and TRBJ2-7, with D possibly being TRBD1 (6 bases). Trimming left V 4 bases short and J 3 bases short, with 16 bases between. The CDR3 totals 15 residues. CDR1 and CDR2 from the germline V gene are LNHDA and SQIVND (reference sequence). The CDR3 sequence is CASSTRPAGVYEQYF. In DNA form, the CDR3 reads TGTGCCAGTAGTACCCGGCCGGCAGGGGTCTACGAGCAGTACTTC.

The sample holds many counts of this clonotype. The rearrangement joins TRBV7-8 to TRBJ2-7; possible D gene TRBD2, 6 bases. CDR1 SGHVS and CDR2 FQNEAQ come from the germline V gene. This CDR3 region has 14 residues. V lost 6 bases to trimming and J lost 3 bases, with 15 bases between them. The CDR3 protein is CASSYRDSFYEQYF. CDR3 sequence (DNA): TGTGCCAGCAGTTACCGGGACTCTTTCTACGAGCAGTACTTC.

The CDR3 nucleotides read TGCAGTGCTAGAGCTAGCGGGACCACAGATACGCAGTATTTT. Its protein is CSARASGTTDTQYF. The J gene is TRBJ2-3, the V gene TRBV20-1, with 9 bases that match TRBD2. V was clipped by 1 base and J by 2 bases; unmatched bases: 1. The CDR3 is made up of 14 amino acids. Germline CDR1 reads DFQATT; CDR2 reads SNEGSKA (reference sequence).

This clonotype was recorded many times. This chain connects TRBV15 to TRBJ1-6; no definite D call. The germline V and J ends were trimmed by 4 bases and 8 bases, with 12 bases remaining between them. This CDR3 contains 14 residues. The germline gives CDR1 LNHNV, CDR2 YYDKDF (reference sequence). The DNA of the CDR3 is TGTGCCACCAGCAACGGGCCGCAATATTCACCCCTCCACTTT. Amino acid sequence: CATSNGPQYSPLHF.

V gene TRBV5-1 combines with J gene TRBJ2-3; 15 positions match TRBD2. Looked up from germline, CDR1 is SGHRS and CDR2 is YFSETQ. After removal of 4 bases from V and 6 bases from J, the junction contained 0 bases not matched to a gene. The CDR3 runs 14 residues. DNA of the CDR3: TGCGCCAGCAGCGGGACTAGCGGGGGGGATACGCAGTATTTT. Its translation is CASSGTSGGDTQYF.

This clonotype was counted ten times or more. The rearrangement joins TRBV18 to TRBJ2-7; the match to TRBD2 covers 9 bases. Trimming at V came to 8 bases and at J to 1 base, leaving 3 bases not matched to a gene. The CDR3 totals 13 residues. Germline values: CDR1 KGHSH, CDR2 LQKENI. The CDR3 nucleotides are TGTGCCAGCCGGACTAGCGATTCCTACGAGCAGTACTTC. This gives the protein CASRTSDSYEQYF.

The genes are TRBV7-9 and TRBJ1-4; 7 positions agree with TRBD1. CDR3 length: 15 amino acids. The J segment lost 10 bases and the V segment lost 5 bases, leaving 13 bases of the junction unmatched. Germline V lookup: CDR1 SEHNR, CDR2 FQNEAQ (reference sequence). This CDR3 is CASSPRPDRISKLFF. The CDR3 coding sequence is TGTGCCAGCAGCCCAAGGCCGGACAGGATCTCAAAACTGTTTTTT.

The chain is built from TRBV6-1 and TRBJ2-6, with no clear D. The CDR3 sequence is 9 residues long. The germline CDR1 and CDR2 sequences are MNHNS and SASEGT. Trimming cost V 6 bases and J 15 bases, with 6 bases left between them. CDR3 nucleotides: TGTGCCAGCAGGCCCGCCCTGACTTTC. Protein product: CASRPALTF.

Note on this clonotype: It is likely a read error, because the conserved phenylalanine at the end of the CDR3 is missing. The limits of the CDR3 on the DNA are not certain, so only TCRdb's listed CDR3 is given. The V and J genes are TRBV7-3 and TRBJ1-4; TRBD1 is taken as the D call from the table, unchecked against the DNA. CDR1 and CDR2 from the germline V gene are SGHTA and FQGTGA. The CDR3 sequence runs 13 residues, both termini included. The CDR3 protein is CASFMGDEQYFGP.

A note on this clonotype: This sequence may be a read error, since a much larger clone differs from it by one base. The genes are TRBV19 and TRBJ2-1; 9 bases agree with TRBD2. Losses at the gene ends were 5 bases for V and 13 bases for J; bases not matched to a gene: 3. The V gene's germline CDR1 is LNHDA and CDR2 SQIVND (reference sequence). The CDR3 is 11 amino acids. This chain's CDR3 is CASSVAGAQFF. The CDR3, as DNA: TGTGCCAGTAGTGTAGCGGGAGCACAGTTCTTC.

This clonotype was detected only a few times. The rearrangement joins TRBV6-6 to TRBJ2-7, with 15 bases aligning to TRBD2. J lost 2 bases, V lost 6 bases, and 2 bases had no gene match. The CDR3 runs to 15 residues. Looked up from germline, CDR1 is MNHNY and CDR2 is SVGAGI (reference sequence). The CDR3 coding sequence is TGTGCCAGCAGGCGGACTAGCGGGGGGGCCTACGAGCAGTACTTC. Translation: CASRRTSGGAYEQYF.

Worth noting for this clonotype: This could be a read error, since a much larger clone is one nucleotide away. This chain uses TRBV7-9 with TRBJ2-7; 9 bases align to TRBD2. The V gene's germline CDR1 is SEHNR and CDR2 FQNEAQ (reference sequence). The CDR3 contains 14 residues. V lost 4 bases to trimming and J lost 9 bases; unmatched junction nucleotides: 10. In nucleotides, the CDR3 is TGTGCCAGCAGCTCCCAGGGGACTAGCAACGGGCAGTACTTC. The encoded protein is CASSSQGTSNGQYF.

Many counts were recorded for this clonotype. This rearrangement joins TRBV4-3 to TRBJ2-7, with D uncertain. The V end lost 1 base, the J end lost 1 base, and 5 bases lay between the germline ends. Germline V gives CDR1 LGHNA, CDR2 YSLEER. The CDR3 is 13 amino acids. CDR3 bases: TGCGCCAGCAGCCAAGGGATTTCCTACGAGCAGTACTTC. It specifies CASSQGISYEQYF.